This TCR beta chain derives from a study of cytomegalovirus exposure and HLA in healthy donors (dated by TCRdb to between 2016 and 2019). About the full investigation: According to an earlier analysis of a few hundred of the donors, about 180 million T cells yielded over 90 million unique TCR beta sequences and more than 250 Gb of sequence data. Approximately 300 gigabases of sequencing data and 75 million to 85 million unique TCR sequences made up an early release that covered fewer than 650 HLA-typed donors. Among the roughly 380 genotyped donors, approximately 77% belonged to the genetic ancestry cluster associated with self-reported Caucasian donors. The study aimed to test whether signatures of past pathogen exposure could be identified by cataloging public T cell receptors. The study profiled the T cell repertoires of around 700 subjects by immunosequencing and related them to cytomegalovirus serostatus. In addition to the first cohort of roughly 700 subjects, a separate validation cohort of about 120 different subjects was used. High-throughput TCR immunosequencing, statistical association of individual TCRs with disease status, and machine learning were combined to predict cytomegalovirus infection status. In a later analysis, previously published TCR beta repertoires from 500 to 750 donors were re-analyzed and high-resolution HLA genotyping was added so that TCR occurrence patterns could be studied. Rather than using new phenotypic data, the later analysis identified candidate immune exposures from TCR beta sequences and from how often those sequences occurred across donors. An earlier analysis of fewer than 700 of the donors applied high-throughput TCR beta sequencing to assess whether each TCR beta V gene segment acted as functional or pseudogenic. Donor age, sex, ethnicity and CMV serostatus were compiled alongside the repertoire data. Genome-wide SNP genotypes for about 55% of the roughly 670 donors were used in a later genetic analysis, which treated that subset as a discovery cohort. All discovery cohort repertoires had been generated on a single sequencing platform. Both class I and class II loci were covered by HLA typing, at four-digit resolution. The number of donors typed differed by locus, with roughly 620-630 for A, B, C, DRB1 and DQB1, around 520 for DQA1, about 610 for DPA1, and 472 for DPB1. Because of strong linkage in the cohort, five DR-DQ haplotypes were treated as single units for association and clustering. Among 350 to 400 genotyped donors of the cohort, an average of 235,054 unique TCR beta nucleotide sequences were sequenced per donor, about a sixth of them non-productive.

V loses 5 bases at its end and J loses 3 bases; junction bases beyond the gene matches: 6. CDR3 length: 14 amino acids, cysteine to phenylalanine. Only CDR3 DNA is held: 42 bases, read in frame from base 1. The germline V gene yields SGHVS for CDR1 and FNYEAQ for CDR2. Details on this clone: Its antigen remains unidentified. There are no base qualities to consult, and no much larger clone falls within one base.

Beyond this particular receptor, the publication reports: In vitro tests confirmed that a few of the cytomegalovirus-associated TCR beta chains recognize cytomegalovirus antigens. A later genetic analysis reported fewer N-insertions in productive TCRs among donors in an Asian-associated ancestry cluster than the roughly 650-donor mean. A further reported finding was that TCR beta sequences accurately predicted the HLA-A and HLA-B alleles for most subjects in the first cohort. The presence/absence analyses assumed that sequencing depth was roughly uniform across donors, and that assumption may not be true. A later genetic analysis associated a missense DCLRE1C variant with V-gene and J-gene trimming of TCR beta chains, and an independent cohort replicated the association. The earlier analysis of a few hundred of the donors excluded over 15 rarely observed V segments, including chromosome 9 orphons, because counts were too low. A cluster of highly shared sequence variants was judged likely to represent a technical artifact of the sequencing pipeline. In a later analysis, TCR association rates were found to vary across HLA loci, with the most associated TCRs seen for DRB1 alleles and the fewest for HLA-C alleles. In both the original and validation cohorts, the classifier was reported to diagnose cytomegalovirus status with high specificity and sensitivity. Because HLA typing was unavailable for some donors at each locus, only the typed subset was used in association tests. Correlated functional status among segregating V segments might be attributable to linkage disequilibrium, but an unknown experimental factor could not be ruled out. According to a later analysis, parvovirus B19, influenza, CMV and Epstein-Barr virus appeared linked to several top co-occurrence clusters. Immune exposure information for the cohort was limited to CMV serostatus. An earlier analysis of approximately 590 of the donors showed that most TCR beta V segments appeared in productive rearrangements either about 90% or about 30% of the time, which broadly matched IMGT annotations. According to a later analysis, most CMV-associated TCR beta chains appeared to be HLA-restricted, and the HLA associations seemed to be driven largely by CMV exposure. A total of about 180 TCR beta chains were listed by the study as associated with cytomegalovirus. Compared with equally common non-associated chains, HLA-associated TCR beta chains in a later analysis were more clonally expanded and had lower generation probabilities. Assigning TCR associations to individual alleles was difficult when HLA alleles, especially DR and DQ, strongly co-occurred. A later analysis associated 17,000 or so TCR beta sequences with specific HLA alleles at a false discovery rate of 0.05. According to the authors, the approach could potentially be generalized to other disease states and immunological phenotypes. Across donors, most TCR sequences were observed very rarely, whereas some public TCRs were present in many individuals. This cohort had only TCR beta chains sequenced, and the lack of alpha or paired-chain data limited which features could be detected. The 87-base-pair reads could not distinguish some IMGT-functional V segments, including TRBV6-2 and TRBV6-3, so those segments were excluded.

Library creation used the immunoSEQ multiplex PCR assay. A mixture of 60 forward primers for TCR Vbeta segments and 13 reverse primers for TCR Jbeta segments was used in the multiplex PCR. A multiplex PCR assay on genomic DNA amplified the CDR3 region of rearranged TCR beta genes. Amplified TCR beta libraries were sequenced as 87-base-pair reads on the Illumina HiSeq System. Under the source paper's analysis protocol: Across the 600 to 700 repertoires, a later analysis counted tens of millions of unique TCR beta chains, about 10 million of which were shared by at least two donors. To remove PCR and sequencing errors, raw reads were error-corrected and collapsed into unique sequences using a nearest-neighbor algorithm that merged closely related sequences. CDR3 sequences were aligned to IMGT reference sequences to assign V, D and J gene segments. For a sequence to be retained, at least a six-nucleotide match to both a V gene segment and a J gene segment was required. A rearrangement counted as productive if the CDR3 had no stop codons and remained in frame with V and J, and every other rearrangement counted as non-productive. CDR3 was defined by IMGT convention, running from the second conserved V-encoded cysteine to the conserved J-encoded phenylalanine. The earlier analysis of about 610 of the donors excluded any sequence lacking an unambiguous match to a single V gene segment. An earlier analysis of 500 to 600 of the donors classified V segments as functional when productive rearrangements were above 56.7% and as segregating when the standard deviation between donors was above 5%. A statistical classification framework was developed to diagnose cytomegalovirus status using the catalog of TCR beta chain sequences. A later analysis assigned V and J genes by comparing TCR nucleotide sequences with IMGT/GENE-DB human TR gene sequences. A later analysis assigned CDR3 sequences and most-parsimonious VDJ recombination scenarios with the TCRdist pipeline. In a later analysis, every TCR beta chain was defined by the combination of its CDR3 amino acid sequence and its V-gene family, and reads without a unique V-gene family were dropped. To address suspected cross-contamination and a sequencing artifact, a later analysis removed 450 to 700 highly shared, low-generation-probability nucleotide sequences. A later analysis calculated a clonal expansion index for each public chain from normalized within-repertoire ranks of inferred template counts. In a later analysis, generation probabilities were computed with a VDJ recombination model fitted to out-of-frame rearrangements, and the resulting probabilities were checked against IGoR. A later analysis scored TCR-TCR, TCR-HLA and TCR-CMV co-occurrence with hypergeometric tests, applying a repertoire-size bias correction to TCR pairs. A later analysis estimated false discovery rates by permuting HLA or CMV assignments 20 times. In a later analysis, co-occurring TCRs were grouped with DBSCAN, and TCRdist sequence similarity was added when clustering was performed within HLA-allele-positive subsets. Co-occurrence clustering excluded repertoires with fewer than 30,000 or more than 120,000 public chains, plus five with anomalous nucleotide sharing. TCRdb limited this immuneACCESS table to in-frame rearrangements with V and J called. A share of clones is missing; checked studies link under half to unresolved V genes, and the rest is unexplained. V, J and clone size were drawn from that table, and D and trimming were deduced from the DNA. Here the sample has 160,000 or so clones; 77% occur a single time. The leading ten clones occupy roughly 2.1% of the sample.

The cohort comprised several hundred healthy bone marrow donors. All cohort members were sampled while nominally healthy, although unrecorded immune exposures were likely present. The donor was CMV seropositive and was included in the group of 250 to 300 seropositive cohort members. Each donor provided a peripheral blood sample, and peripheral blood mononuclear cells were used for TCR beta sequencing. The Qiagen DNeasy Blood Extraction Kit was used to extract genomic DNA from the blood cell samples. The chain is made from TRBV7-6 and TRBJ1-1; TRBD1 matches 7 bases in the middle. Sequenced sample: PBMCs. This TCR came from a man aged 45-65 years in good health and CMV-seropositive. The CDR3 region has the sequence CASSHSGTDTEAFF. DNA sequence: TGTGCCAGCAGCCACTCCGGGACAGACACTGAAGCTTTCTTT.